The T cell receptor (beta chain) described here comes from a study of shared clonotypes between healthy human individuals. In the study overall: Each donor's CD8 memory used one plate, CD8 naive two, each CD4 subset three.

The CDR3 has 16 residues. CDR1 and CDR2 from the germline V gene are MNHNY and SVGAGI (reference sequence). V trimming: 2 bases; J trimming: 7 bases; junction bases outside the gene matches: 10. Researchers divided each subset's genomic DNA evenly across several immunoSEQ plates. The repertoire was sequenced with immunoSEQ multiplex PCR; TCRdb's copy has only in-frame clones and lacks some. The sample lists millions of clones; approximately 95% were seen once. Terminally differentiated effector memory CD45RA+ cells were left out of the naive CD8 fraction, which was CD45RO-negative and positively selected for CCR7. None of the donors, who were healthy HIV-negative adults, had recently had acute infections or vaccinations.

This chain links TRBV6-6 with TRBJ2-1, with 8 bases fitting TRBD2. The sample was naive CD8+ T cells sorted from blood. This receptor was identified in a man between 18 and 29 years old in good health. For the CDR3, the DNA is TGTGCCAGCAGTTACGCAAGACTAGCGTATAGTAATGAGCAGTTCTTC. It yields the protein CASSYARLAYSNEQFF.